These 21 T cell receptor beta chains share one sample of origin, sequenced in a study of blood T cell repertoires in COVID-19. Assay: immunoSEQ multiplex PCR; the TCRdb copy retains only in-frame clones and omits some. The repertoire holds tens of thousands of clones, roughly nine tenths seen once, with approximately 1.4% in the top ten. The sample was peripheral blood. These receptors were taken from a man aged 50 to 60 with acute or convalescent COVID-19.

This CDR3 reads CSLAEGPEAFF. CDR3 in DNA: TGCAGCCTAGCCGAAGGCCCCGAAGCTTTCTTT. The chain uses TRBV29-1 and TRBJ1-1; D gene ambiguous. CDR1 and CDR2 from the germline V gene are SQVTM and ANQGSEA. This CDR3 contains 11 residues. The V end lost 8 bases, the J end lost 8 bases, and 15 bases lay between the germline ends.

The chain has TRBV7-9 and TRBJ1-1; no reliable D call. Germline V lookup: CDR1 SEHNR, CDR2 FQNEAQ (reference sequence). CDR3 length equals 16 residues. V was pared by 5 bases and J by 1 base, with 17 bases between. CDR3 protein: CASSPQLSYGNTEAFF. Written as DNA, the CDR3 is TGTGCCAGCAGCCCGCAGTTATCTTATGGGAACACTGAAGCTTTCTTT.

The gene calls are TRBV28 and TRBJ1-1; a weak D match, TRBD1 (6 bases). CDR1 and CDR2 (germline): MDHEN, SYDVKM. The V and J ends lost 0 bases and 4 bases respectively, with 15 bases between them. The CDR3 is 16 amino acids. The CDR3 DNA sequence: TGTGCCAGCAGTTTATGGGGGCGGGGGCCCGGCACTGAAGCTTTCTTT. Residues: CASSLWGRGPGTEAFF. The full variable domain, in which reference TRBV28 and TRBJ1-1 provide the parts outside the CDR3, is DVKVTQSSRYLVKRTGEKVFLECVQDMDHENMFWYRQDPGLGLRLIYFSYDVKMKEKGDIPEGYSVSREKKERFSLILESASTNQTSMYLCASSLWGRGPGTEAFFGQGTRLTVV.

The rearrangement links TRBV5-1 to TRBJ2-5; the match to TRBD2 covers 9 bases. The V gene end was trimmed by 0 bases and the J gene end by 5 bases; junction bases not matched to a gene: 2. The CDR3 extends over 14 amino acids. Germline V gives CDR1 SGHRS, CDR2 YFSETQ. The CDR3 protein is CASSLASGAETQYF. The CDR3 DNA reads as TGCGCCAGCAGCTTGGCTAGCGGGGCCGAGACCCAGTACTTC.

The rearrangement links TRBV7-2 to TRBJ2-5, with 9 bases fitting TRBD1. Germline V CDR1 and CDR2: SGHTA, FQGNSA. The CDR3 has 14 amino acids. The junction had 5 bases not matched to a gene; V was cut back by 5 bases and J by 4 bases. The CDR3 here is CASSQGTGRETQYF. In DNA, the CDR3 is TGTGCCAGCAGCCAAGGGACAGGGAGAGAGACCCAGTACTTC.

This sequence joins TRBV5-1 and TRBJ2-5, with 12 bases identical to TRBD2. In germline, CDR1 is SGHRS, CDR2 YFSETQ. There are 15 residues in the CDR3. With V trimmed by 0 bases and J by 4 bases, 1 base remained unmatched. CDR3 sequence: CASSLVGLAGETQYF. CDR3 sequence (DNA): TGCGCCAGCAGCTTGGTGGGACTAGCGGGAGAGACCCAGTACTTC.

V is TRBV7-9 and J is TRBJ2-4; tentatively, D is TRBD2 (5 bases). V was shortened by 1 base and J by 1 base, with 11 bases between the two germline ends. Looked up from germline, CDR1 is SEHNR and CDR2 is FQNEAQ (reference sequence). CDR3 length: 16 residues. The CDR3 nucleotides read TGTGCCAGCAGCTTAGGAGGGTTCTTCGCCAAAAACATTCAGTACTTC. Its translation is CASSLGGFFAKNIQYF.

The V gene is TRBV28, the J gene TRBJ2-1; 13 bases align to TRBD2. Looked up from germline, CDR1 is MDHEN and CDR2 is SYDVKM. The CDR3 totals 17 residues. The junction had 10 bases not matched to a gene; V was cut back by 2 bases and J by 9 bases. The CDR3 loop reads CASSLALAGGPEFEQFF. In DNA, the CDR3 is TGTGCCAGCAGTTTAGCACTAGCGGGGGGGCCTGAGTTTGAGCAGTTCTTC.

The gene calls are TRBV10-3 and TRBJ1-5; 10 bases fit TRBD1. V lost 2 bases to trimming and J lost 8 bases; unmatched junction nucleotides: 9. The CDR3 runs to 16 residues. The germline gives CDR1 ENHRY, CDR2 SYGVKD. The CDR3 DNA reads TGTGCCATCAGTGAGGCTAAAGGGACAGGGGCCAAGCCCCAGCATTTT. This translates into CAISEAKGTGAKPQHF.

This clone was found a few times. J is TRBJ1-4 and V is TRBV6-5, with D possibly matching TRBD1 (6 bases). The V and J ends lost 10 bases and 2 bases respectively, with 11 bases between them. The CDR3 extends over 13 amino acids. Germline CDR1 and CDR2: MNHEY and SVGAGI. CDR3 in amino acids: CATRGGTNEKLFF. The CDR3 nucleotides read TGTGCCACCAGGGGAGGTACTAATGAAAAACTGTTTTTT.

The rearrangement links TRBV6-2 or TRBV6-3 to TRBJ2-2; 8 bases are shared with TRBD1. V was pared by 3 bases and J by 1 base, with 4 bases of the junction left unmatched. The germline V gene has CDR1 MNHEY and CDR2 SVGEGT. The CDR3 is 16 amino acids. CDR3 sequence: CASSYMGTGNTGELFF. CDR3 coding DNA: TGTGCCAGCAGTTATATGGGGACAGGGAACACCGGGGAGCTGTTTTTT.

The chain is built from TRBV27 and TRBJ1-5; 10 bases agree with TRBD1. V trimming: 1 base; J trimming: 6 bases; junction bases outside the gene matches: 9. Germline CDR1 and CDR2: MNHEY and SMNVEV (reference sequence). This CDR3 comprises 17 residues. The CDR3 spells CASSLLGTGVVGQPQHF. CDR3 in DNA: TGTGCCAGCAGTTTATTAGGGACAGGGGTGGTAGGTCAGCCCCAGCATTTT.

The chain carries TRBV5-1 and TRBJ2-7; a weak D match, TRBD2 (5 bases). The CDR3 runs to 15 residues. V dropped 3 bases and J dropped 0 bases, with 13 bases sitting between them. Germline loops: CDR1 SGHRS, CDR2 YFSETQ. CDR3 DNA sequence: TGCGCCAGCAGCTCGGAGGCTAGTGCCTCCTACGAGCAGTACTTC. Amino acid sequence: CASSSEASASYEQYF. The full variable domain, its missing parts supplied by reference TRBV5-1 and TRBJ2-7, is KAGVTQTPRYLIKTRGQQVTLSCSPISGHRSVSWYQQTPGQGLQFLFEYFSETQRNKGNFPGRFSGRQFSNSRSEMNVSTLELGDSALYLCASSSEASASYEQYFGPGTRLTVT.

This clone is termed medium-sized. The rearrangement joins TRBV6-5 to TRBJ2-7; 8 nucleotides match TRBD1. This CDR3 is 13 amino acids long. Trimming cost V 6 bases and J 5 bases; bases outside gene matches: 6. Germline lookup yields CDR1 MNHEY and CDR2 SVGAGI. The DNA of the CDR3 is TGTGCCAGCAGAAAAGACAGGGGCCACGAGCAGTACTTC. Translating gives CASRKDRGHEQYF.

The chain employs TRBV3-1 (or the pseudogene TRBV3-2) and TRBJ1-1; 8 bases fit TRBD1. V trimming: 6 bases; J trimming: 5 bases; junction bases outside the gene matches: 11. Germline V lookup: CDR1 LGHDT, CDR2 YNNKEL (reference sequence). This CDR3 comprises 15 residues. The CDR3 coding sequence is TGTGCCAGCAGAGTCGACAGGGGAGGTGGGACTGAAGCTTTCTTT. As protein: CASRVDRGGGTEAFF.

This clone has just one count. This chain links TRBV30 with TRBJ2-7; D gene uncertain. Between the trimmed V and J ends, which lost 3 bases and 4 bases, there was a span of 28 bases. There are 18 residues in the CDR3. Germline CDR1 GTSNPN, CDR2 SVGIG (reference sequence). The CDR3 sequence is CAWSRGVGSPPTRYEQYF. CDR3 coding DNA: TGTGCCTGGAGCCGAGGAGTCGGGTCCCCACCAACCCGTTACGAGCAGTACTTC.

This sequence joins TRBV18 and TRBJ1-2; 9 nucleotides agree with TRBD1. In germline, CDR1 is KGHSH, CDR2 LQKENI. CDR3 length: 13 amino acids. V was pared by 6 bases and J by 14 bases, with 13 bases of the junction left unmatched. The CDR3 region has the DNA TGTGCCAGCTCGCCCGGACAGGGGAAGGGGTGGACCTTC. It codes for CASSPGQGKGWTF.

This clone appeared a few times. The chain joins TRBV5-1 to TRBJ2-3, with 7 bases matching TRBD1. CDR1 and CDR2 from the germline V gene are SGHRS and YFSETQ. With V trimmed by 0 bases and J by 5 bases, 6 bases remained unmatched. The CDR3 consists of 15 residues. The CDR3 spells CASSLEQGYRDTQYF. CDR3 bases: TGCGCCAGCAGCTTGGAACAGGGGTACAGAGATACGCAGTATTTT.

The rearrangement joins TRBV28 to TRBJ1-1, with 11 positions matching TRBD1. In germline, CDR1 is MDHEN, CDR2 SYDVKM. The J segment lost 6 bases and the V segment lost 5 bases, leaving 5 bases of the junction unmatched. The CDR3 is 14 amino acids. The CDR3 DNA follows: TGTGCCAGCAGTCAACCGGGACAGGGGGCTGAAGCTTTCTTT. Its protein product is CASSQPGQGAEAFF.

The rearrangement joins TRBV28 to TRBJ2-3; 9 nucleotides align to TRBD2. Unmatched junction bases numbered 9, after V lost 6 bases and J lost 2 bases. Germline V gene lookup returns CDR1 MDHEN and CDR2 SYDVKM. This CDR3 has 16 amino acids. The CDR3 DNA reads TGTGCCAGCAGCTCCCGTAGCGGGAGAGACACAGATACGCAGTATTTT. The encoded protein is CASSSRSGRDTDTQYF.

The CDR3 nucleotides read TGTGCCAGCAGCGGGACAGGGGGCCCTTCTTACGAGCAGTACGTC. Translated: CASSGTGGPSYEQYV. V is TRBV5-4 and J is TRBJ2-7; 12 nucleotides align to TRBD1. After removal of 4 bases from V and 4 bases from J, the junction contained 6 bases not matched to a gene. The CDR3 sequence is 15 residues long. Per germline, CDR1 SGHNT and CDR2 YYREEE (reference sequence).